Presented here are 12 T cell receptor beta chains from one specimen sequenced in a study of regulatory T cells in long-lasting Graves disease. Arm-PCR of CDR3 regions and iRepertoire HTBI primers were used to build TCR beta libraries. TCRdb used MiXCR to reprocess the multiplex PCR reads, holding one entry per CDR3 protein. The sample includes approximately 440,000 distinct CDR3 sequences, 15% to 20% seen only once; the top ten take 12%. Specified time point: newly diagnosed GD, antithyroid drugs for less than 3 months. The authors made the TCR library using RNA they extracted from PBMCs. These data also formed part of another study, on T cells in Graves' hyperthyroidism and ophthalmopathy.

The sequenced sample was peripheral blood mononuclear cells (PBMCs), obtained at new diagnosis, from a patient treated with antithyroid drugs. Receptors originate from a man in his forties or fifties with Graves disease.

Ten or more counts support this clonotype. The chain links TRBV5-1 to TRBJ2-2; TRBD1 matches at 8 bases. The CDR3 sequence is 16 residues long. Looked up from germline, CDR1 is SGHRS and CDR2 is YFSETQ. V lost 5 bases to trimming and J lost 0 bases; unmatched junction nucleotides: 6. The CDR3 coding sequence is TGCGCCAGCAGGGTTTCGACAGGGGCGAACACCGGGGAGCTGTTTTTT. Translation: CASRVSTGANTGELFF.

About this clonotype itself: This may arise from a read error, as a much more abundant clone is one base away. The CDR3: CASSEAGSGTGEQFF. In DNA, the CDR3 is TGTGCCAGCAGTGAAGCAGGTAGCGGGACCGGGGAGCAGTTCTTC. V usage is TRBV2 and J usage is TRBJ2-1; 8 nucleotides agree with TRBD2. Trimming removed 0 bases from V and 10 bases from J; junction bases left unmatched: 8. The germline gives CDR1 SNHLY, CDR2 FYNNEI. The CDR3 length is 15 residues.

This clonotype was detected many times. CDR3 amino acids: CASSLDPGTNYEQYF. CDR3 nucleotide sequence: TGCGCCAGCAGCTTGGACCCCGGGACAAATTACGAGCAGTACTTC. The V and J genes are TRBV5-1 and TRBJ2-7; the D gene is possibly TRBD1 (6 bases). CDR1 and CDR2 (germline): SGHRS, YFSETQ. Between the trimmed V and J ends, which lost 0 bases and 4 bases, there was a span of 14 bases. The CDR3 consists of 15 residues.

The chain uses TRBV6-1 and TRBJ1-5, with D tentatively TRBD1 (6 bases). With 11 bases removed from V and 6 bases from J, the gap between germline ends came to 17 bases. This CDR3 contains 13 residues. The germline gives CDR1 MNHNS, CDR2 SASEGT. The CDR3 region is CASQGGVSQPQHF. The CDR3 bases are TGTGCCTCCCAAGGGGGGGTGTCTCAGCCCCAGCATTTT.

This clonotype has at least ten counts. The chain carries TRBV11-2 and TRBJ2-3; 10 bases match TRBD2. The CDR3 totals 12 residues. Per germline, CDR1 SGHAT and CDR2 FQNNGV. V gave up 9 bases and J gave up 6 bases; unmatched junction bases: 3. The CDR3 DNA is TGTGCCAGTTCTAGCGGGAGCGATACGCAGTATTTT. Amino acids: CASSSGSDTQYF.

About this clonotype: A much more abundant neighbour one base away suggests this may be a read error. The chain combines TRBV28 with TRBJ1-3; 7 bases are a match to TRBD1. CDR1 is MDHEN and CDR2 is SYDVKM in the germline V gene. This CDR3 is 16 amino acids long. J gave up 0 bases and V 4 bases, and 6 bases lay outside the gene matches. In DNA form, the CDR3 reads TGTGCCAGCAGTTACCTCAGGGGGGACTCTGGAAACACCATATATTTT. This encodes CASSYLRGDSGNTIYF.

This clonotype came up many times. The V gene is TRBV6-2 or TRBV6-3, the J gene TRBJ2-7; possibly TRBD1 or TRBD2 for D (5 bases each). Per the germline V gene, CDR1 is MNHEY and CDR2 is SVGEGT. The V gene lost 7 bases and the J gene lost 0 bases, with 10 bases spanning the gap. This CDR3 has 13 amino acids. CDR3 residues: CASKGPSSYEQYF. The CDR3 bases are TGTGCCAGCAAGGGACCGAGCTCCTACGAGCAGTACTTC.

V is TRBV6-2 or TRBV6-3 and J is TRBJ2-1; D is unclear. The germline V gene encodes CDR1 MNHEY and CDR2 SVGEGT. Trimming removed 0 bases from V and 7 bases from J, with 10 bases in between. This CDR3 spans 14 amino acids. The CDR3 DNA follows: TGTGCCAGCAGTTACTCTACATCCCCTAATGAGCAGTTCTTC. Residues: CASSYSTSPNEQFF.

The chain recombines TRBV29-1 with TRBJ2-1; tentative D call: TRBD2 (5 bases). The CDR3 totals 10 residues. The V gene's germline CDR1 is SQVTM and CDR2 ANQGSEA. Trimming removed 4 bases from V and 7 bases from J, with 5 bases in between. CDR3 nucleotides: TGCAGCGTTGGGGAGAATGAGCAGTTCTTC. Residues: CSVGENEQFF.

This clonotype was seen repeatedly, ten times or more. This sequence joins TRBV7-6 and TRBJ2-1, with 7 bases matching TRBD2. Germline V gene data show CDR1 as SGHVS and CDR2 as FNYEAQ. Trimming removed 4 bases from V and 0 bases from J; junction bases left unmatched: 9. The CDR3 loop spans 17 amino acids. In nucleotides, the CDR3 is TGTGCCAGCAGCTCCCTCCCTAGCGGCAGCTCCTACAATGAGCAGTTCTTC. Its protein is CASSSLPSGSSYNEQFF.

This clonotype appeared many times. The V and J genes are TRBV12-3 or TRBV12-4 and TRBJ1-5; the match to TRBD1 covers 9 bases. Trimming at V came to 6 bases and at J to 9 bases, leaving 12 bases not matched to a gene. This CDR3 has 15 amino acids. The CDR3 sequence is CASSSTGQGRGPQHF. In DNA form, the CDR3 reads TGTGCCAGCAGCTCCACCGGACAGGGGCGTGGGCCCCAGCATTTT.

This clonotype was counted ten times or more. The chain couples TRBV10-3 to TRBJ2-1; D may be TRBD1 or TRBD2 (6 bases each). CDR3 length equals 15 residues. The V gene lost 6 bases and the J gene lost 4 bases, with 16 bases spanning the gap. Germline CDR1 and CDR2: ENHRY and SYGVKD. CDR3 in DNA: TGTGCCATCAGGAGGCGGGACACAGTTTACAATGAGCAGTTCTTC. As protein: CAIRRRDTVYNEQFF.